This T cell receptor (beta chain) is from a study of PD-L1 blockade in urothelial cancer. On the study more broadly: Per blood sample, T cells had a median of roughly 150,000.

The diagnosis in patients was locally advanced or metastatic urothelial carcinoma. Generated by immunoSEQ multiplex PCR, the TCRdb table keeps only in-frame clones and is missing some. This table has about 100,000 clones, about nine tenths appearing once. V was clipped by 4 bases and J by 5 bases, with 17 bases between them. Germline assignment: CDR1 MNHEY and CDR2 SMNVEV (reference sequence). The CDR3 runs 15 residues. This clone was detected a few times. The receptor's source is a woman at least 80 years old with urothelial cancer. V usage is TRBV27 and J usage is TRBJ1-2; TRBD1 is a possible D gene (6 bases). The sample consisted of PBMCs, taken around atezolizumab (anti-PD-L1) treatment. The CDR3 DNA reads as TGTGCCAGCAGTTCGCTACCGGGACATCTTTATGGCTACACCTTC. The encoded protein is CASSSLPGHLYGYTF.